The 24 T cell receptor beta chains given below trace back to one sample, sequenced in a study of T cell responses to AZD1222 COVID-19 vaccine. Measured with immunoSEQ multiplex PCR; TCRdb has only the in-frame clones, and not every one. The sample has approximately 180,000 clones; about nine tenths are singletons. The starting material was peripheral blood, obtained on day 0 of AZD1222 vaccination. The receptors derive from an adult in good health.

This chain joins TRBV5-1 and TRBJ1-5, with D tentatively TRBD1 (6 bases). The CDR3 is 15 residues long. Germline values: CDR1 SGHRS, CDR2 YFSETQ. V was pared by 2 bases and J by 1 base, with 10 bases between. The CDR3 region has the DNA TGCGCCAGCAGCTTACAGGGAAGGAGCAATCAGCCCCAGCATTTT. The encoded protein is CASSLQGRSNQPQHF. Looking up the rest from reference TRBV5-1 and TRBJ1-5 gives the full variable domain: KAGVTQTPRYLIKTRGQQVTLSCSPISGHRSVSWYQQTPGQGLQFLFEYFSETQRNKGNFPGRFSGRQFSNSRSEMNVSTLELGDSALYLCASSLQGRSNQPQHFGDGTRLSIL.

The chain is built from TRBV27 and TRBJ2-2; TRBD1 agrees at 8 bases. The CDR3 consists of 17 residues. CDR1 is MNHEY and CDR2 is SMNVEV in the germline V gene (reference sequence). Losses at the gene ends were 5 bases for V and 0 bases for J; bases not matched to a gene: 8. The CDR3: CASSPDWTGTNTGELFF. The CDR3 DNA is TGTGCCAGCAGTCCCGACTGGACAGGGACGAACACCGGGGAGCTGTTTTTT.

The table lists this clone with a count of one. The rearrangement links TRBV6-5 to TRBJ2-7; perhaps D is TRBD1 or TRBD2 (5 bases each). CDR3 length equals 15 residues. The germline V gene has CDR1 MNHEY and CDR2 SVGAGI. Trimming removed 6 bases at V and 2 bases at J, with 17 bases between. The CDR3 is CASRHDTGTPYEQYF. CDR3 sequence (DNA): TGTGCCAGCAGACACGACACCGGGACCCCCTACGAGCAGTACTTC.

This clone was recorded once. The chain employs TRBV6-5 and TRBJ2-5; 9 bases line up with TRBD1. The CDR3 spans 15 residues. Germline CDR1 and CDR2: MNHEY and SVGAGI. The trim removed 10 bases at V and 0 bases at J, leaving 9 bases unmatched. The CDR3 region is CATCMGTGYQETQYF. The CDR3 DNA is TGTGCCACGTGTATGGGGACAGGGTACCAAGAGACCCAGTACTTC.

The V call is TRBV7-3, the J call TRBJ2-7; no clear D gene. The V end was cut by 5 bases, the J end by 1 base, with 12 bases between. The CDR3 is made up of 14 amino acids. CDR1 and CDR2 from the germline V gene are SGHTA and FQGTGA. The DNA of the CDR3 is TGTGCCAGCAGCCCGTCGACGGATTCCTACGAGCAGTACTTC. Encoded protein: CASSPSTDSYEQYF.

This CDR3 is CASSQEVGSAVPSYEQYF. DNA for the CDR3: TGCGCCAGCAGCCAAGAGGTGGGATCAGCGGTACCATCCTACGAGCAGTACTTC. The rearrangement joins TRBV4-3 to TRBJ2-7; weak D call: TRBD2 (5 bases). Trimming took 0 bases from V and 1 from J, leaving 19 bases between them. The CDR3 consists of 18 residues. Germline values: CDR1 LGHNA, CDR2 YSLEER.

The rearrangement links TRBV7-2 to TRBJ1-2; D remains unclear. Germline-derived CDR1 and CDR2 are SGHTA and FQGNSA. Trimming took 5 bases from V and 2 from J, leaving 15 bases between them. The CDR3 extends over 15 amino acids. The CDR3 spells CASSPQAGSNYGYTF. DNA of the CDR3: TGTGCCAGCAGCCCGCAAGCCGGGTCGAACTATGGCTACACCTTC.

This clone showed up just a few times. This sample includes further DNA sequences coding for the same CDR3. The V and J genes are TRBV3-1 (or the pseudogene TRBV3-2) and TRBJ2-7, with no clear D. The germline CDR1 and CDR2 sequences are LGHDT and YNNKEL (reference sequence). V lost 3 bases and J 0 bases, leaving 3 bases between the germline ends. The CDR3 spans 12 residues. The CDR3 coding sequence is TGTGCCAGCAGCCAGAGCTCCTACGAGCAGTACTTC. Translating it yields CASSQSSYEQYF.

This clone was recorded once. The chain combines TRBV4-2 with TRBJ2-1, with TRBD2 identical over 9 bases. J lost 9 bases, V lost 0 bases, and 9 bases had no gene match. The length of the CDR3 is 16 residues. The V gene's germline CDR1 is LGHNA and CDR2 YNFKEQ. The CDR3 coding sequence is TGTGCCAGCAGCCAAGACACTGGCGGGGGGGCGGGTGAGCAGTTCTTC. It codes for CASSQDTGGGAGEQFF.

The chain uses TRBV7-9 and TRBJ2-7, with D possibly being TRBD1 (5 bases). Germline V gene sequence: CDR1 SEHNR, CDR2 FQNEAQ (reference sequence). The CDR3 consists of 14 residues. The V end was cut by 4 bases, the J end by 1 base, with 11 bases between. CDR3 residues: CASSSLTVSYEQYF. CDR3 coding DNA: TGTGCCAGCAGCTCCTTGACAGTATCCTACGAGCAGTACTTC.

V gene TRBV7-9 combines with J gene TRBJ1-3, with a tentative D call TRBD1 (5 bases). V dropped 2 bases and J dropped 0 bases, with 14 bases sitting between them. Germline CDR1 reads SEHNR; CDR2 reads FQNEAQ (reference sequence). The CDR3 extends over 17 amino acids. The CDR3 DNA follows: TGTGCCAGCAGCTTAAGTAGGGAGGGGAGCTCTGGAAACACCATATATTTT. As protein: CASSLSREGSSGNTIYF.

The CDR3 DNA reads as TGTGCCAGCAGCTTCGACTCCGGGGCGAGCTCCTATAATTCACCCCTCCACTTT. Protein: CASSFDSGASSYNSPLHF. The chain is built from TRBV7-2 and TRBJ1-6; the D gene is possibly TRBD1 (5 bases). CDR3 size: 18 residues. Trimming shortened V by 3 bases and J by 0 bases, and 15 bases separated the two germline ends. Germline loops: CDR1 SGHTA, CDR2 FQGNSA.

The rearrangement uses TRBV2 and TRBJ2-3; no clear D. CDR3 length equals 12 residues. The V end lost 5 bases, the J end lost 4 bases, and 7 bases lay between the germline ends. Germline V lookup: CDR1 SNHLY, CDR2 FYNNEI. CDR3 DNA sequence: TGTGCCAGCAGTTTATTATCAGATACGCAGTATTTT. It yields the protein CASSLLSDTQYF.

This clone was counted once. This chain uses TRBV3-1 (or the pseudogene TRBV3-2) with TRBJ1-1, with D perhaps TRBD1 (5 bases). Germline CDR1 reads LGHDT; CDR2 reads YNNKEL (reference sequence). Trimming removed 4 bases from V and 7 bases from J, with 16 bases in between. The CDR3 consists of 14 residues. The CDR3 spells CASSPRGGDREAFF. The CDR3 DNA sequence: TGTGCCAGCAGCCCTCGTGGAGGGGACCGTGAAGCTTTCTTT.

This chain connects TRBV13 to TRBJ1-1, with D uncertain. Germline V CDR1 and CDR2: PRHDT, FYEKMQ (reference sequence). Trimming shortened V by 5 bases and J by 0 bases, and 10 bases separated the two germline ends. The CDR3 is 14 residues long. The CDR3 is CASSPGILNTEAFF. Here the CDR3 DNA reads TGTGCCAGCAGCCCGGGTATACTGAACACTGAAGCTTTCTTT.

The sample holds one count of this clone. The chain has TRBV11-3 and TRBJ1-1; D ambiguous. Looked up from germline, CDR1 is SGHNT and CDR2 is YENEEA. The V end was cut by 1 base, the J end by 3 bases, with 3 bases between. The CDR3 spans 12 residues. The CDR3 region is CASSLGDTEAFF. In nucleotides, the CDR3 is TGTGCCAGCAGCTTAGGCGACACTGAAGCTTTCTTT.

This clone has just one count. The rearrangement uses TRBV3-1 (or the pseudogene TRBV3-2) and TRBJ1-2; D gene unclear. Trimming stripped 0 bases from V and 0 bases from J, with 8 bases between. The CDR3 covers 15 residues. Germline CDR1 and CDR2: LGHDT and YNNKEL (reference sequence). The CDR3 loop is CASSQETGSNYGYTF. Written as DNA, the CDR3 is TGTGCCAGCAGCCAAGAAACCGGCTCTAACTATGGCTACACCTTC.

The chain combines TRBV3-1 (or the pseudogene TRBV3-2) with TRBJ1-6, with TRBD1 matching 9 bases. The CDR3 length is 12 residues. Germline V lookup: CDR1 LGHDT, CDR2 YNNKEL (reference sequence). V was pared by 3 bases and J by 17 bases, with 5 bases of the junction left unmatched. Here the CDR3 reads CASSHRDRVIHF. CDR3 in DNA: TGTGCCAGCAGCCATCGGGACAGGGTCATCCACTTT.

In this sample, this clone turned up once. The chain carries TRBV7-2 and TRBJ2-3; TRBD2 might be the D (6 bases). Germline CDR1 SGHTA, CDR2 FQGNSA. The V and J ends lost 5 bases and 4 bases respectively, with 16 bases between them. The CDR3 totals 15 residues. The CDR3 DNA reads TGTGCCAGCAGCCTGGGGTACGGCGGGGCAGATACGCAGTATTTT. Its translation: CASSLGYGGADTQYF.

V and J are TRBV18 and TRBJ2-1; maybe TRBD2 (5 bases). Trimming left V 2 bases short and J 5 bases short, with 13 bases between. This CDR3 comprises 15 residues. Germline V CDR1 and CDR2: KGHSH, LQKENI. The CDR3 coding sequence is TGTGCCAGCTCACCAATGAGGCTAGCTAACAATGAGCAGTTCTTC. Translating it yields CASSPMRLANNEQFF.

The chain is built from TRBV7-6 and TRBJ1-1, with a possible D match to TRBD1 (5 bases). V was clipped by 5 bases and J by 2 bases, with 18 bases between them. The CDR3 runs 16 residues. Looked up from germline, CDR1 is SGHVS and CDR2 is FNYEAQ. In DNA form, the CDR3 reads TGTGCCAGCAGCCGGCTAGTTGCGGGGCTCAACACTGAAGCTTTCTTT. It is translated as CASSRLVAGLNTEAFF.

The chain's CDR3 is CASSMGQGGLASFF. The CDR3 DNA reads as TGTGCCAGTAGTATGGGACAGGGGGGATTGGCTTCTTTCTTT. J is TRBJ1-1 and V is TRBV19; 11 bases are a match to TRBD1. Losses at the gene ends were 3 bases for V and 12 bases for J; bases not matched to a gene: 9. This CDR3 has 14 residues. CDR1 and CDR2 from the germline V gene are LNHDA and SQIVND (reference sequence).

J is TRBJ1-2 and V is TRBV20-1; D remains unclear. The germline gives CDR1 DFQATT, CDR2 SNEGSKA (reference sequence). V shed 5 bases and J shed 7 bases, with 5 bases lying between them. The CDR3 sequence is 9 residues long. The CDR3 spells CSAGPGYTF. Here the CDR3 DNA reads TGCAGTGCTGGTCCTGGCTACACCTTC.

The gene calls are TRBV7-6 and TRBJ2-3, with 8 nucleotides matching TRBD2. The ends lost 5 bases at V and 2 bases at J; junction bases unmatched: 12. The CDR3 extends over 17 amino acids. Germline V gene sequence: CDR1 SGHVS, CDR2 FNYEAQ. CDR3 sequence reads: CASSVPRRGGSTDTQYF. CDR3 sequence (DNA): TGTGCCAGCAGCGTACCTAGACGGGGGGGTTCCACAGATACGCAGTATTTT.